The clone carrying this TCR beta chain was observed a handful of times. Its antigen is undetermined. Treatment described: PENTA 11 planned treatment interruption arm or continuous ART arm. These data belong to a study of HIV-infected children after antiretroviral therapy interruption. Unique molecular identifiers were included in an RNA-based 3' RACE TCR library. TCRdb re-called the 3' RACE reads with MiXCR, one entry per CDR3 protein. The sample records about 15,000 distinct CDR3 sequences, roughly 3.4% being singletons. Regarding the study as a whole: After treatment interruption started, naive CD4+ CDR3 overlap across time points dropped.

V gave up 1 base and J gave up 7 bases, with 20 bases separating them. The CDR3 runs to 17 residues. Germline lookup yields CDR1 SEHNR and CDR2 FQNEAQ (reference sequence). Source: CD45RA+ CD4+ T cells from PBMCs, taken from a donor given antiretroviral therapy, either interrupted or continuous. As to subset: naive CD4+ CD45RA+ CD45RO- T cells. The origin of this receptor is a child aged 2 to 17 with HIV. This chain uses TRBV7-9 with TRBJ1-5, with TRBD1 as a possible D gene (5 bases). This CDR3 reads CASSLVTGRGNKQPQHF. The CDR3 DNA follows: TGTGCCAGCAGCTTAGTGACCGGGAGGGGCAACAAGCAGCCCCAGCATTTT.